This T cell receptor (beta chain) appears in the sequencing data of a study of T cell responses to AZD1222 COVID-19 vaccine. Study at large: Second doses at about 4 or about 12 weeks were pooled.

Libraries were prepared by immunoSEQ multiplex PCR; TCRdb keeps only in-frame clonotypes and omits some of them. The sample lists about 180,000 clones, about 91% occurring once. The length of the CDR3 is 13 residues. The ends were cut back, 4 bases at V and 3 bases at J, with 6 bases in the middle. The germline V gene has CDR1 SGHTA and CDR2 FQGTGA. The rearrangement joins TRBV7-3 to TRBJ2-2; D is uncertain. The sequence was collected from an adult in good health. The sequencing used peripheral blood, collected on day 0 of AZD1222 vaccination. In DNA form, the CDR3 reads TGTGCCAGCAGCTCACTTGACACCGGGGAGCTGTTTTTT. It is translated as CASSSLDTGELFF.